One and the same sample provided the 26 T cell receptor beta chains below, sequenced in a study of blood T cell repertoires in COVID-19. Profiling relied on immunoSEQ multiplex PCR, and the TCRdb table lists in-frame clones only, not all of them. The sample has a few hundred thousand clones; 85% to 90% are singletons. Sequenced sample: PBMCs or T cells enriched from blood (not recorded which). All receptors come from a man aged 30 to 45 who had been exposed to COVID-19.

The chain couples TRBV6-2 or TRBV6-3 to TRBJ2-7, with 8 bases that match TRBD2. The CDR3 spans 19 residues. The ends lost 0 bases at V and 0 bases at J; junction bases unmatched: 13. The germline V gene encodes CDR1 MNHEY and CDR2 SVGEGT. The CDR3 nucleotides read TGTGCCAGCAGTTACTCACTTAGGGCAGCGGGGGACCTCTCCTACGAGCAGTACTTC. It encodes CASSYSLRAAGDLSYEQYF.

The V gene is TRBV2, the J gene TRBJ1-1, with D possibly matching TRBD1 (6 bases). Deletions cut 6 bases from V and 2 bases from J, with 7 bases between. Germline V gene lookup returns CDR1 SNHLY and CDR2 FYNNEI. The CDR3 totals 12 residues. The CDR3 DNA follows: TGTGCCAGCAGGGACAGCAACACTGAAGCTTTCTTT. It translates to CASRDSNTEAFF.

The chain combines TRBV19 with TRBJ1-1; D gene ambiguous. Germline CDR1 LNHDA, CDR2 SQIVND (reference sequence). The CDR3 is made up of 13 amino acids. The V gene lost 1 base and the J gene lost 5 bases, with 8 bases spanning the gap. This CDR3 is CASSIAGRTEAFF. CDR3 sequence (DNA): TGTGCCAGTAGTATAGCGGGGAGGACTGAAGCTTTCTTT.

The chain links TRBV7-3 to TRBJ2-7, with a weak D call TRBD1 (6 bases). Trimming pared 2 bases from V and 3 bases from J, leaving 23 bases between. The germline gives CDR1 SGHTA, CDR2 FQGTGA. CDR3 length: 18 residues. Written as DNA, the CDR3 is TGTGCCAGCAGCTTATCAGGGAACACTGGGACACTTCACTACGAGCAGTACTTC. It codes for CASSLSGNTGTLHYEQYF.

This chain connects TRBV3-1 (or the pseudogene TRBV3-2) to TRBJ2-2; D is unclear. Trimming removed 1 base from V and 6 bases from J, with 9 bases in between. CDR3 size: 14 residues. Germline CDR1 reads LGHDT; CDR2 reads YNNKEL (reference sequence). In DNA, the CDR3 is TGTGCCAGCAGCCAAGTTGGCGGAGCCGGGGAGCTGTTTTTT. This sequence encodes CASSQVGGAGELFF.

J is TRBJ2-1 and V is TRBV6-5, with D maybe TRBD1 (6 bases). V lost 2 bases, J lost 0 bases, and 8 bases lay in between. Germline values: CDR1 MNHEY, CDR2 SVGAGI. The CDR3 has 15 amino acids. The CDR3 coding sequence is TGTGCCAGCAGTTACGAGGACAGCTCCTACAATGAGCAGTTCTTC. It encodes CASSYEDSSYNEQFF.

About this clone: Within the sample, other DNA sequences also encode this same CDR3. The chain links TRBV19 to TRBJ1-5; no reliable D call. The ends were cut back, 3 bases at V and 2 bases at J, with 8 bases in the middle. Germline CDR1 reads LNHDA; CDR2 reads SQIVND (reference sequence). The CDR3 has 14 amino acids. The CDR3, as DNA: TGTGCCAGTAGTATTTCCGGAGGCAATCAGCCCCAGCATTTT. Translated: CASSISGGNQPQHF.

This chain joins TRBV20-1 and TRBJ1-5; 9 bases are shared with TRBD1. Germline V gene data show CDR1 as DFQATT and CDR2 as SNEGSKA (reference sequence). V lost 6 bases, J lost 11 bases, and 5 bases stayed unmatched. The CDR3 runs to 11 residues. Written as DNA, the CDR3 is TGCAGTGCCAAACGACAGGGGGCCCAGCATTTT. Protein sequence: CSAKRQGAQHF.

The V call is TRBV19, the J call TRBJ1-5; D is perhaps TRBD1 (5 bases). The CDR3 totals 16 residues. V was pared by 3 bases and J by 0 bases, with 12 bases between. Germline V CDR1 and CDR2: LNHDA, SQIVND (reference sequence). CDR3 sequence: CASSMSGRVSNQPQHF. The CDR3 nucleotides read TGTGCCAGTAGTATGTCGGGCAGGGTTAGCAATCAGCCCCAGCATTTT.

This rearrangement joins TRBV6-5 to TRBJ1-2, with D unclear. The CDR3 covers 14 residues. Trimming took off 4 bases at V and 2 bases at J, with 11 bases between the two ends. Germline V gene sequence: CDR1 MNHEY, CDR2 SVGAGI. This CDR3 is CASSWRSTNYGYTF. The CDR3 DNA reads TGTGCCAGCAGTTGGCGGTCTACCAACTATGGCTACACCTTC.

V gene TRBV5-1 combines with J gene TRBJ1-4, with D possibly matching TRBD1 (5 bases). The CDR3 runs to 13 residues. Germline V gives CDR1 SGHRS, CDR2 YFSETQ. V lost 6 bases and J lost 7, with 13 bases in between. The CDR3 DNA reads TGCGCCAGCACCGGAGGGGTTGGTGAAAAACTGTTTTTT. It is translated as CASTGGVGEKLFF.

The table lists this clone with a count of one. The V call is TRBV11-2, the J call TRBJ2-7; a weak D match, TRBD2 (6 bases). Germline V CDR1 and CDR2: SGHAT, FQNNGV. V lost 4 bases, J lost 7 bases, and 17 bases lay in between. The CDR3 has 14 amino acids. The CDR3 region is CASSSPRGRGEQYF. The CDR3 nucleotides are TGTGCCAGCAGCTCTCCCCGTGGGCGGGGAGAGCAGTACTTC. Drawing the rest from reference TRBV11-2 and TRBJ2-7, the complete variable domain is EAGVAQSPRYKIIEKRQSVAFWCNPISGHATLYWYQQILGQGPKLLIQFQNNGVVDDSQLPKDRFSAERLKGVDSTLKIQPAKLEDSAVYLCASSSPRGRGEQYFGPGTRLTVT.

The chain uses TRBV12-3 or TRBV12-4 and TRBJ1-6; D not resolved. The ends were cut back, 5 bases at V and 10 bases at J, with 12 bases in the middle. This CDR3 spans 13 amino acids. CDR3 coding DNA: TGTGCCAGCAGTCTAACGGGAATCTCACCCCTCCACTTT. Protein product: CASSLTGISPLHF.

The CDR3 is CASRQGTSGVVSGTGELFF. The CDR3 DNA follows: TGTGCCAGCAGACAAGGGACTAGCGGGGTCGTCTCTGGGACCGGGGAGCTGTTTTTT. The chain couples TRBV5-4 to TRBJ2-2; TRBD2 aligns across 13 bases. This CDR3 contains 19 residues. CDR1 is SGHNT and CDR2 is YYREEE in the germline V gene (reference sequence). J gave up 5 bases and V 5 bases, and 15 bases lay outside the gene matches.

The chain links TRBV10-3 to TRBJ1-2, with no clear D. Trimming left V 7 bases short and J 0 bases short, with 15 bases between. Germline CDR1 is ENHRY and CDR2 is SYGVKD. The CDR3 runs to 15 residues. The CDR3 loop reads CAITERLEANYGYTF. Written as DNA, the CDR3 is TGTGCCATCACCGAACGACTGGAAGCTAACTATGGCTACACCTTC.

CDR3 loop: CASSLEVVRVFTGELFF. For the CDR3, the DNA is TGTGCCAGCAGCTTAGAAGTGGTCAGGGTATTCACCGGGGAGCTGTTTTTT. The chain is built from TRBV11-2 and TRBJ2-2, with D possibly being TRBD1 (5 bases). Germline V gives CDR1 SGHAT, CDR2 FQNNGV. V dropped 0 bases and J dropped 4 bases, with 15 bases sitting between them. This CDR3 spans 17 amino acids.

This chain links TRBV5-1 with TRBJ2-5; 8 bases are a match to TRBD2. The length of the CDR3 is 15 residues. The germline gives CDR1 SGHRS, CDR2 YFSETQ. V trimming: 6 bases; J trimming: 3 bases; junction bases outside the gene matches: 10. The CDR3 reads CASIMGLEPEETQYF. The CDR3 region has the DNA TGCGCCAGCATCATGGGACTAGAGCCCGAAGAGACCCAGTACTTC.

This clone was picked up a small number of times. The chain is built from TRBV18 and TRBJ1-5, with 7 bases matching TRBD1. Looked up from germline, CDR1 is KGHSH and CDR2 is LQKENI. CDR3 length: 14 residues. Trimming cost V 6 bases and J 1 base; bases outside gene matches: 3. This CDR3 is CASSDRASNQPQHF. CDR3 nucleotide sequence: TGTGCCAGCTCCGACAGGGCGAGCAATCAGCCCCAGCATTTT.

The rearrangement links TRBV7-2 to TRBJ1-5, with D uncertain. The CDR3 loop spans 15 amino acids. Germline V gives CDR1 SGHTA, CDR2 FQGNSA. Trimming shortened V by 2 bases and J by 2 bases, and 10 bases separated the two germline ends. The CDR3 reads CASSLSGLGNQPQHF. The CDR3 nucleotides read TGTGCCAGCAGCTTATCAGGATTGGGCAATCAGCCCCAGCATTTT.

V and J are TRBV28 and TRBJ1-2, with 7 bases matching TRBD1. Germline V gene data show CDR1 as MDHEN and CDR2 as SYDVKM. The CDR3 runs 14 residues. J gave up 6 bases and V 6 bases, and 10 bases lay outside the gene matches. CDR3 nucleotide sequence: TGTGCCAGCAGCCGACCAGACAGGGTTCATGGCTACACCTTC. Its translation is CASSRPDRVHGYTF.

The chain couples TRBV9 to TRBJ2-2, with 9 bases matching TRBD1. The CDR3 extends over 15 amino acids. With V trimmed by 3 bases and J by 2 bases, 2 bases remained unmatched. Germline V gene sequence: CDR1 SGDLS, CDR2 YYNGEE. The DNA of the CDR3 is TGTGCCAGCAGCGCGGACAGGGGTAACACCGGGGAGCTGTTTTTT. Its protein is CASSADRGNTGELFF.

This chain links TRBV3-1 (or the pseudogene TRBV3-2) with TRBJ2-1, with D perhaps matching TRBD2 (5 bases). The germline V gene has CDR1 LGHDT and CDR2 YNNKEL (reference sequence). Trimming took 2 bases from V and 4 from J, leaving 15 bases between them. The CDR3 runs to 16 residues. The CDR3 is CASSQHCQRWYNEQFF. The CDR3 DNA is TGTGCCAGCAGCCAACATTGCCAGCGGTGGTACAATGAGCAGTTCTTC.

The chain is built from TRBV7-9 and TRBJ1-3; D gene ambiguous. Germline V lookup: CDR1 SEHNR, CDR2 FQNEAQ (reference sequence). CDR3 length: 13 amino acids. The ends were cut back, 3 bases at V and 2 bases at J, with 5 bases in the middle. This CDR3 is CASSFGAGNTIYF. CDR3 bases: TGTGCCAGCAGCTTCGGGGCTGGAAACACCATATATTTT.

The chain combines TRBV4-2 with TRBJ1-4, with D possibly TRBD1 on 5 matching bases. Germline lookup yields CDR1 LGHNA and CDR2 YNFKEQ. CDR3 length: 15 residues. The V gene lost 0 bases and the J gene lost 5 bases, with 10 bases spanning the gap. The chain's CDR3 is CASSQDRAANEKLFF. CDR3 nucleotide sequence: TGTGCCAGCAGCCAAGACAGGGCTGCAAATGAAAAACTGTTTTTT.

V and J are TRBV14 and TRBJ1-2, with 7 nucleotides matching TRBD1. V was pared by 7 bases and J by 7 bases, with 12 bases of the junction left unmatched. There are 14 residues in the CDR3. Germline assignment: CDR1 SGHDN and CDR2 FVKESK. The CDR3 nucleotides are TGTGCCAGCACAAAGGAGGGCCCAGGGGGTGGCTACACCTTC. Translated: CASTKEGPGGGYTF.

V and J are TRBV7-2 and TRBJ2-1; D is perhaps TRBD2 (6 bases). V gave up 2 bases and J gave up 4 bases, with 12 bases separating them. The CDR3 sequence is 15 residues long. The germline V gene has CDR1 SGHTA and CDR2 FQGNSA. The CDR3 DNA is TGTGCCAGCAGCTTACGACTAGGGGCGTACAATGAGCAGTTCTTC. Protein: CASSLRLGAYNEQFF.